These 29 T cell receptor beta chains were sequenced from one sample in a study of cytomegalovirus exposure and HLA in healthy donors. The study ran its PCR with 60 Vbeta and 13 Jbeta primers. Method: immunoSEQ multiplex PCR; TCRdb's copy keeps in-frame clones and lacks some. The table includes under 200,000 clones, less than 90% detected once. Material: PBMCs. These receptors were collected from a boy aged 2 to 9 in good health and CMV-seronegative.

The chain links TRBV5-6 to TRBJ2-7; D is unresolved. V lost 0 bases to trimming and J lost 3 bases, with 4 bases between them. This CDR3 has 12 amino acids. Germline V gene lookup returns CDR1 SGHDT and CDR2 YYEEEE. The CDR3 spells CASSLALYEQYF. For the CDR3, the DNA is TGTGCCAGCAGCTTGGCACTCTACGAGCAGTACTTC. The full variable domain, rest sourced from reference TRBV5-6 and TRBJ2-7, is DAGVTQSPTHLIKTRGQQVTLRCSPKSGHDTVSWYQQALGQGPQFIFQYYEEEERQRGNFPDRFSGHQFPNYSSELNVNALLLGDSALYLCASSLALYEQYFGPGTRLTVT.

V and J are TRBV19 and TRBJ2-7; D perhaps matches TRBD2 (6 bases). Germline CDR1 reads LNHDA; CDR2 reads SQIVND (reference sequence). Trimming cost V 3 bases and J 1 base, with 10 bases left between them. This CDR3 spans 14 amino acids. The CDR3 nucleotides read TGTGCCAGTAGTATCCGGGACTCGTCCTACGAGCAGTACTTC. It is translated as CASSIRDSSYEQYF.

For the CDR3, the DNA is TGCAGCGTTCCGGGACTAGCGGGAGTCTCCCTCAATGAGCAGTTCTTC. As protein: CSVPGLAGVSLNEQFF. The V gene is TRBV29-1, the J gene TRBJ2-1; 14 bases match TRBD2. V lost 5 bases to trimming and J lost 6 bases; unmatched junction nucleotides: 9. Germline assignment: CDR1 SQVTM and CDR2 ANQGSEA. This CDR3 region has 16 residues.

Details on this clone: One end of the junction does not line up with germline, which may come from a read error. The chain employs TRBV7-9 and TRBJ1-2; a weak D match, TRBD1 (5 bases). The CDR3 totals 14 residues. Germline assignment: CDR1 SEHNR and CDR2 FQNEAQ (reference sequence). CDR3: CVSSLGAGNYGYTF. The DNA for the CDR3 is TGTGTCAGCAGCTTAGGAGCAGGGAACTATGGCTACACCTTC.

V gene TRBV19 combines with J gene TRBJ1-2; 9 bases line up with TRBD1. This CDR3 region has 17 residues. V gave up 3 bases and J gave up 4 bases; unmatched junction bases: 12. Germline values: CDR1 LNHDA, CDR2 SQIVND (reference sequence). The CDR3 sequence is CASSMGRTGGTVYGYTF. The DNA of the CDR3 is TGTGCCAGTAGTATGGGCCGCACAGGGGGCACGGTCTATGGCTACACCTTC.

As DNA, the CDR3 is TGTGCCAGTAGCCACAGAGATGAGGAGACCCAGTACTTC. Translated, it gives CASSHRDEETQYF. The chain links TRBV19 to TRBJ2-5; D is unclear. The germline V gene encodes CDR1 LNHDA and CDR2 SQIVND (reference sequence). The ends were cut back, 6 bases at V and 5 bases at J, with 13 bases in the middle. This CDR3 comprises 13 residues.

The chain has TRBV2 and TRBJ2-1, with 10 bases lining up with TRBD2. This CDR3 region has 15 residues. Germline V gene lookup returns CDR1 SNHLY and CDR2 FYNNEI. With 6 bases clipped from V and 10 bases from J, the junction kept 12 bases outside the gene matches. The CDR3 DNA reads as TGTGCCAGCAGAGCTCTAGCGGGAGCTCCTAAGGAGCAGTTCTTC. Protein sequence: CASRALAGAPKEQFF.

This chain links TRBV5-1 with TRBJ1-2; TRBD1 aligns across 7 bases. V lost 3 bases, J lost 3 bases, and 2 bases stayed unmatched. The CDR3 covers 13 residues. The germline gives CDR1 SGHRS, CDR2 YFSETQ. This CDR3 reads CASSSQGDYGYTF. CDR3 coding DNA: TGCGCCAGCAGCTCTCAGGGGGACTATGGCTACACCTTC.

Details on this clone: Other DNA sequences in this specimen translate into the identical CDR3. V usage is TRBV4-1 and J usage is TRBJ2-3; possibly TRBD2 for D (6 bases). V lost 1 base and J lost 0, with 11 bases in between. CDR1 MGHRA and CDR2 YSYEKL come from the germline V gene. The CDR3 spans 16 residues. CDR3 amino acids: CASSQVLAPSTDTQYF. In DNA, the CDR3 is TGCGCCAGCAGCCAAGTCCTAGCGCCTAGCACAGATACGCAGTATTTT.

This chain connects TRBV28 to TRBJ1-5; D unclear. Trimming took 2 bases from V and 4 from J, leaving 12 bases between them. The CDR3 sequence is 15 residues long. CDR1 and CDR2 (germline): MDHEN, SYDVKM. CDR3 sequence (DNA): TGTGCCAGCAGTTTACGACCGGGAGGGAATCAGCCCCAGCATTTT. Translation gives CASSLRPGGNQPQHF. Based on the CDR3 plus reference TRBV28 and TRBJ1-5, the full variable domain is DVKVTQSSRYLVKRTGEKVFLECVQDMDHENMFWYRQDPGLGLRLIYFSYDVKMKEKGDIPEGYSVSREKKERFSLILESASTNQTSMYLCASSLRPGGNQPQHFGDGTRLSIL.

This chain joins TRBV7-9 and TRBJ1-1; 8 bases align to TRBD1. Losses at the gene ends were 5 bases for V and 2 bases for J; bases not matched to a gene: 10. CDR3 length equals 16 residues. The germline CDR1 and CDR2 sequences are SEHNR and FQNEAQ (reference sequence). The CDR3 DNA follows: TGTGCCAGCAGCCCCTCCGGACAGGGAGTCAACACTGAAGCTTTCTTT. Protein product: CASSPSGQGVNTEAFF.

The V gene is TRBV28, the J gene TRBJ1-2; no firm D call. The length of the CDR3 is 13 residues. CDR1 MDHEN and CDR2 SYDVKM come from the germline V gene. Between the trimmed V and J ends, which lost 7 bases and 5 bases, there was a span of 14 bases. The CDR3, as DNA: TGTGCCAGCACTATCCGCCCGGGGTATGGCTACACCTTC. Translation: CASTIRPGYGYTF.

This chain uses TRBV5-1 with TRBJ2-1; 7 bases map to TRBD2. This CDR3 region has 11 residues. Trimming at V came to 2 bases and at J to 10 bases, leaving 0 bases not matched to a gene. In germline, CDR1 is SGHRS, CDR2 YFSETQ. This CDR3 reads CASSLAGEQFF. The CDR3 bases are TGCGCCAGCAGCTTAGCGGGAGAGCAGTTCTTC.

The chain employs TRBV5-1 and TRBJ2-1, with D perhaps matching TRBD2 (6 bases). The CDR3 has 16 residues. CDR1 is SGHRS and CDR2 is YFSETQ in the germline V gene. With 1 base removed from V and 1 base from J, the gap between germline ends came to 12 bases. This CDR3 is CASSLRTTESYNEQFF. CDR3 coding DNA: TGCGCCAGCAGCTTGCGGACTACCGAATCCTACAATGAGCAGTTCTTC.

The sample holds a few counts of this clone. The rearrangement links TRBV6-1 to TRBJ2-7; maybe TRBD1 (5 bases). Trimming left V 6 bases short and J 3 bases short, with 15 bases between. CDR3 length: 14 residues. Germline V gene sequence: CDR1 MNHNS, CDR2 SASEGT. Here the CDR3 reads CASRDSDRGYEQYF. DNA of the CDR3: TGTGCCAGCAGGGATTCAGATAGGGGCTACGAGCAGTACTTC.

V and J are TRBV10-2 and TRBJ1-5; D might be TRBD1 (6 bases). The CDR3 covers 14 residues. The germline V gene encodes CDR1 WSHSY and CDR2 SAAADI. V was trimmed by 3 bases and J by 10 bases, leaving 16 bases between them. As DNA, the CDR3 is TGCGCCAGCAGTGAAGTAGGGCGGGGGGCTCCCCAGCATTTT. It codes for CASSEVGRGAPQHF.

The CDR3 region is CASSQGDRGLNTGTDTQYF. CDR3 bases: TGCGCCAGCAGTCAAGGGGACAGGGGGCTGAACACAGGAACAGATACGCAGTATTTT. This chain joins TRBV23-1 and TRBJ2-3; 12 nucleotides line up with TRBD1. TRBV23-1 counts as an open reading frame of uncertain function. V lost 2 bases to trimming and J lost 3 bases; unmatched junction nucleotides: 12. This CDR3 comprises 19 residues.

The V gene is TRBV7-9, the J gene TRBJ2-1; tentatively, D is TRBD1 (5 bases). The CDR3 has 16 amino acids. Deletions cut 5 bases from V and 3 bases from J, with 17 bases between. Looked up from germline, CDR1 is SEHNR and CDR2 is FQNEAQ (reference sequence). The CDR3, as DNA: TGTGCCAGCAGCCCCCTTACAGGTTCTCACTACAATGAGCAGTTCTTC. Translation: CASSPLTGSHYNEQFF.

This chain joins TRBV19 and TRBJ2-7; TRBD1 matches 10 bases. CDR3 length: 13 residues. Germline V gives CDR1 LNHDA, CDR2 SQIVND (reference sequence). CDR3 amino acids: CALRDRGKSEQYF. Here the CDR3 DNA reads TGTGCTCTCCGGGACAGGGGAAAGAGCGAGCAGTACTTC.

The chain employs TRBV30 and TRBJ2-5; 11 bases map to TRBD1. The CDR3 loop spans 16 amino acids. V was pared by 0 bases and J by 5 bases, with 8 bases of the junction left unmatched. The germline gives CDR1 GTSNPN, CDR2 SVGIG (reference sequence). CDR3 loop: CAWSVRGQGVTETQYF. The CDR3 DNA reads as TGTGCCTGGAGTGTACGGGGACAGGGGGTTACGGAGACCCAGTACTTC. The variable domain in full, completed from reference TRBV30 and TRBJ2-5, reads SQTIHQWPATLVQPVGSPLSLECTVEGTSNPNLYWYRQAAGRGLQLLFYSVGIGQISSEVPQNLSASRPQDRQFILSSKKLLLSDSGFYLCAWSVRGQGVTETQYFGPGTRLLVL.

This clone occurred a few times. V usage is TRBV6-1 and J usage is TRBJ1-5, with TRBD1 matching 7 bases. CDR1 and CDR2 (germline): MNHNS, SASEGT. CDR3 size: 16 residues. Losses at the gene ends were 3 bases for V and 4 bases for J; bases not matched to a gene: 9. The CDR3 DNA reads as TGTGCCAGCAGTGATTGGGCAGGGGGTGGTAATCAGCCCCAGCATTTT. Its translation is CASSDWAGGGNQPQHF.

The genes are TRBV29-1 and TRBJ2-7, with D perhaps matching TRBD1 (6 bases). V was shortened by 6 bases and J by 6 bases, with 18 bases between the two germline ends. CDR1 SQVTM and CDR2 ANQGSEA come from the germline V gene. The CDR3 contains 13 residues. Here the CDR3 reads CSVGSAGAAEQYF. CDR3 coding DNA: TGCAGCGTCGGCTCTGCAGGGGCCGCCGAGCAGTACTTC.

CDR3 in amino acids: CASSPETADTQYF. The CDR3 DNA is TGTGCCAGCTCACCAGAAACGGCAGATACGCAGTATTTT. This chain uses TRBV18 with TRBJ2-3; D gene unclear. Germline V lookup: CDR1 KGHSH, CDR2 LQKENI. The CDR3 spans 13 residues. Trimming cost V 2 bases and J 4 bases, with 7 bases left between them.

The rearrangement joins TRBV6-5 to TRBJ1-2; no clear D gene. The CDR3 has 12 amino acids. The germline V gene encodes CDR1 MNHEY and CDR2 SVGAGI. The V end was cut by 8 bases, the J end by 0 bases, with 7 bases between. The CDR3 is CASRLANYGYTF. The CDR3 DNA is TGTGCCAGCCGCCTAGCTAACTATGGCTACACCTTC.

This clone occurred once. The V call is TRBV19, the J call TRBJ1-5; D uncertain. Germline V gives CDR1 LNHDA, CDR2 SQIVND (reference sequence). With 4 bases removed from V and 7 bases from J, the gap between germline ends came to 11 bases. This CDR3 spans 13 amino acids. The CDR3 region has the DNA TGTGCCAGTAGTAAGACGTCGGAGCAGCCCCAGCATTTT. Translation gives CASSKTSEQPQHF.

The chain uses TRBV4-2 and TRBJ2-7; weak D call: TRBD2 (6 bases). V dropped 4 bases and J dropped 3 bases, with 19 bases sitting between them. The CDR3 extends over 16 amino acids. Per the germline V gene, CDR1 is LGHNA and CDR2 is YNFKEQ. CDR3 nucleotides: TGTGCCAGCAGCCCACGCGACCCCCTGGGACTCTACGAGCAGTACTTC. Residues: CASSPRDPLGLYEQYF.

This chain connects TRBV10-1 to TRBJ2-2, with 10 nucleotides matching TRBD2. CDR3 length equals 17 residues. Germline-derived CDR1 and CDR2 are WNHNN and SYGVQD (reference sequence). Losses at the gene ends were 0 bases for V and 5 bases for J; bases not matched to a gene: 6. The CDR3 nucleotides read TGCGCCAGCAGTGAGTCGGTAGCGGGAGGTGGAACCGGGGAGCTGTTTTTT. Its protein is CASSESVAGGGTGELFF.

CDR3 amino acids: CASSLSDTNTEAFF. DNA of the CDR3: TGTGCCAGCAGCCTCTCGGACACGAACACTGAAGCTTTCTTT. The V call is TRBV9, the J call TRBJ1-1, with D possibly matching TRBD1 (5 bases). The V end lost 4 bases, the J end lost 1 base, and 11 bases lay between the germline ends. There are 14 residues in the CDR3. Per the germline V gene, CDR1 is SGDLS and CDR2 is YYNGEE.

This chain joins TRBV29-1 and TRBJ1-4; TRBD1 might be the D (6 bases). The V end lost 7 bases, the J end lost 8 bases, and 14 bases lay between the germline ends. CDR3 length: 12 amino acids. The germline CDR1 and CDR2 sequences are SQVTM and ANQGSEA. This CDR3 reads CSATGLGEKLFF. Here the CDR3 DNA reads TGCAGCGCAACAGGGTTGGGGGAAAAACTGTTTTTT.